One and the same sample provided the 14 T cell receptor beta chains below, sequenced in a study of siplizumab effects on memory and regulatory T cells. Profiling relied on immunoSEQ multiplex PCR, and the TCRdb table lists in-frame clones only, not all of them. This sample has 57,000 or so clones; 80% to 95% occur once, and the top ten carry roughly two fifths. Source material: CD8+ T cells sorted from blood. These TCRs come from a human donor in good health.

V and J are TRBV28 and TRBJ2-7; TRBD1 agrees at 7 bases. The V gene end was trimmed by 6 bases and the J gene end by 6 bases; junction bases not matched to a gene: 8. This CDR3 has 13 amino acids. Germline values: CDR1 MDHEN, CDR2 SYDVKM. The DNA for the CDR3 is TGTGCCAGCAGCACAGGGGCCCGAGGCGAGCAGTACTTC. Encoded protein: CASSTGARGEQYF.

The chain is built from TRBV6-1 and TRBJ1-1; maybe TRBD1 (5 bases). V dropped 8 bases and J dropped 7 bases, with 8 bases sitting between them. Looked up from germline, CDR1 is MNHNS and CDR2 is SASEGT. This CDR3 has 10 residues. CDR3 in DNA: TGTGCCAGCCTTGGGGGTGAAGCTTTCTTT. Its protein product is CASLGGEAFF.

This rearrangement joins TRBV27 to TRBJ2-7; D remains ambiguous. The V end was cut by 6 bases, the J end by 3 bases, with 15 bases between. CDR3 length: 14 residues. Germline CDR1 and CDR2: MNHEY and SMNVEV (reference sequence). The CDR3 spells CASSPSLGNYEQYF. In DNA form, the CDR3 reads TGTGCCAGCAGCCCGTCGTTGGGAAACTACGAGCAGTACTTC.

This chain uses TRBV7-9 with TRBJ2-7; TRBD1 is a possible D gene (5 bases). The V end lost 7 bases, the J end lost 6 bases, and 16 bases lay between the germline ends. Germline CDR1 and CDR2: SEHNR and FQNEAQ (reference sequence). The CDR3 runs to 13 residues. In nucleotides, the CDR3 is TGTGCCAGCACCGGGCAGGGCGCTACCGAGCAGTACTTC. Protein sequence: CASTGQGATEQYF.

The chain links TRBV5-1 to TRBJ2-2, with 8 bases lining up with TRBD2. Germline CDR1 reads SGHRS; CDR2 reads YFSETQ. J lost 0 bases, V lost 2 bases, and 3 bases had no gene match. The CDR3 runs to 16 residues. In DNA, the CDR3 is TGCGCCAGCAGCTTTTCTAGCGGGCCGAACACCGGGGAGCTGTTTTTT. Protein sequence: CASSFSSGPNTGELFF.

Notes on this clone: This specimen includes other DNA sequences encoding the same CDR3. CDR3 coding DNA: TGTGCCAGCAGCTTAGATCGTGGCACTGAAGCTTTCTTT. This gives the protein CASSLDRGTEAFF. The chain combines TRBV7-9 with TRBJ1-1; no clear D gene. This CDR3 is 13 amino acids long. The germline V gene encodes CDR1 SEHNR and CDR2 FQNEAQ (reference sequence). V shed 1 base and J shed 4 bases, with 7 bases lying between them.

CDR3 sequence: CASILDRGGTDTQYF. Here the CDR3 DNA reads TGTGCCAGCATTCTGGACAGGGGCGGCACAGATACGCAGTATTTT. The chain joins TRBV2 to TRBJ2-3; 9 bases align to TRBD1. With 7 bases clipped from V and 1 base from J, the junction kept 6 bases outside the gene matches. Germline CDR1 SNHLY, CDR2 FYNNEI. CDR3 length equals 15 residues. Together with reference TRBV2 and TRBJ2-3, the CDR3 gives the full variable domain: EPEVTQTPSHQVTQMGQEVILRCVPISNHLYFYWYRQILGQKVEFLVSFYNNEISEKSEIFDDQFSVERPDGSNFTLKIRSTKLEDSAMYFCASILDRGGTDTQYFGPGTRLTVL.

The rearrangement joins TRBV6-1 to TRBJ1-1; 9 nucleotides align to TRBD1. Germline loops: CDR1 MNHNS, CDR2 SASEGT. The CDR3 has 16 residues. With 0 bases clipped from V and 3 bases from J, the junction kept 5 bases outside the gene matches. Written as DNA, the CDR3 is TGTGCCAGCAGTGAAGCGGGGACAGGGAGATACACTGAAGCTTTCTTT. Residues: CASSEAGTGRYTEAFF.

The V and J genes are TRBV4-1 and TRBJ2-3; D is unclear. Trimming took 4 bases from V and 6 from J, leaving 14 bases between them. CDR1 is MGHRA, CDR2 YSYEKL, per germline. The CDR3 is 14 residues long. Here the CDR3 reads CASSPLGARDTQYF. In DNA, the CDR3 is TGCGCCAGCAGCCCCCTAGGTGCGCGGGATACGCAGTATTTT.

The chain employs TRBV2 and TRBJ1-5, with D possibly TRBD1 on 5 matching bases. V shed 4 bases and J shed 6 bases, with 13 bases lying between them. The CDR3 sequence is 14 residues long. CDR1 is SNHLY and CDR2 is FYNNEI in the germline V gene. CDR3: CASSVSRGAQPQHF. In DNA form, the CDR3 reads TGTGCCAGCAGTGTTTCGAGGGGCGCTCAGCCCCAGCATTTT.

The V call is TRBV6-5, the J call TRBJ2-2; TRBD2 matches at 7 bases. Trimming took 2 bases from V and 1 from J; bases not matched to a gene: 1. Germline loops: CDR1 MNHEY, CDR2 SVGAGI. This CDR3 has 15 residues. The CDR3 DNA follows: TGTGCCAGCAGTTACACTAGCGAGAACACCGGGGAGCTGTTTTTT. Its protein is CASSYTSENTGELFF.

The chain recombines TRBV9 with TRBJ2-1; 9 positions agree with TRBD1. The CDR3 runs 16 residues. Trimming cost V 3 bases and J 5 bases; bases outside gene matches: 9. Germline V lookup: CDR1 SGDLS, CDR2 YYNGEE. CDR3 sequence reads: CASSEGGTGRDNEQFF. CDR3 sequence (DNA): TGTGCCAGCAGCGAAGGGGGGACAGGGAGGGACAATGAGCAGTTCTTC.

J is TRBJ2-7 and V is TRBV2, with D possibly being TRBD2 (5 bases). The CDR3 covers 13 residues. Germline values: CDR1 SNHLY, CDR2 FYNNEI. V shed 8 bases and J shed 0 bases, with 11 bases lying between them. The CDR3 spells CASASGSSYEQYF. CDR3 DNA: TGTGCCAGCGCGTCTGGGAGCTCCTACGAGCAGTACTTC.

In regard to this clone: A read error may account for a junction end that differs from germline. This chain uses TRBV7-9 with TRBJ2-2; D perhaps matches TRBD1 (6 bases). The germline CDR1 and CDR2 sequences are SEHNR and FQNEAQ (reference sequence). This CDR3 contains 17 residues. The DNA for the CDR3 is TGTGCCAGCAGCCTAGCCCGGGACACTATCAGGACCGGGGAGCTGTTTTTT. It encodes CASSLARDTIRTGELFF.